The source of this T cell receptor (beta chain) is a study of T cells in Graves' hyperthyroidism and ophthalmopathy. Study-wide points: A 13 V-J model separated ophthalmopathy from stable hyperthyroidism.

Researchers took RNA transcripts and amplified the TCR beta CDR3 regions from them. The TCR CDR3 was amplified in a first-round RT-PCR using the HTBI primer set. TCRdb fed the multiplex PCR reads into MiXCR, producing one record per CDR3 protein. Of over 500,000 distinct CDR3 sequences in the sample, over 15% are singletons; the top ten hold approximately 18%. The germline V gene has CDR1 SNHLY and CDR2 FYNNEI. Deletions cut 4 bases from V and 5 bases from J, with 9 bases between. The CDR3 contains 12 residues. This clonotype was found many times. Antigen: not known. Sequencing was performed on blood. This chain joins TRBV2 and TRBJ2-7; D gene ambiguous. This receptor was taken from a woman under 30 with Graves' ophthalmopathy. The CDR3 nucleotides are TGTGCCAGCAGTGTAAGTGGGAACGAGCAGTACTTC. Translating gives CASSVSGNEQYF. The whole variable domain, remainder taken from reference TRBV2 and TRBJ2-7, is EPEVTQTPSHQVTQMGQEVILRCVPISNHLYFYWYRQILGQKVEFLVSFYNNEISEKSEIFDDQFSVERPDGSNFTLKIRSTKLEDSAMYFCASSVSGNEQYFGPGTRLTVT.